The sequence of this T cell receptor (beta chain) was determined in a study of cytomegalovirus exposure and HLA in healthy donors (dated by TCRdb to the late 2010s). Study-level background: In an earlier analysis of several hundred of the donors, roughly 300 Gb of sequence data and approximately 100 million unique TCR beta sequences from approximately 180 million T cells were reported. An earlier analysis of some 500 of the donors applied high-throughput TCR beta sequencing to assess whether each TCR beta V gene segment acted as functional or pseudogenic. Donor age, sex, ethnicity and CMV serostatus were compiled alongside the repertoire data. The T cell repertoires of some 700 subjects were profiled by immunosequencing and related to cytomegalovirus serostatus. Typing coverage differed by locus: A, B, C, DRB1 and DQB1 were typed in roughly 620-630 donors, DQA1 in roughly 510, DPA1 in roughly 590, and DPB1 in 472. The aim of the study was to test whether cataloging public T cell receptors could identify signatures of past pathogen exposure. Of the roughly 400 genotyped donors, around 81% fell in the genetic ancestry cluster associated with self-reported Caucasian donors. Every discovery cohort repertoire had been produced on one sequencing platform. Rather than using new phenotypic data, the later analysis identified candidate immune exposures from TCR beta sequences and from how often those sequences occurred across donors. HLA typing included class I and class II loci at four-digit resolution. To predict cytomegalovirus infection status, the study combined high-throughput TCR immunosequencing, statistical association of individual TCRs with disease status, and machine learning. Among roughly 370 genotyped donors of the cohort, an average of about 240,000 unique TCR beta nucleotide sequences were sequenced per donor, roughly 20% of them non-productive. A later analysis re-examined previously published TCR beta repertoires from roughly 720 donors and added high-resolution HLA genotyping to investigate patterns of TCR occurrence. Besides the first cohort of 666 subjects, a separate validation cohort made up of over a hundred different subjects was used. An early release covering roughly 640 HLA-typed donors comprised about 290 gigabases of sequencing data and around 85 million unique TCR sequences. Roughly five DR-DQ haplotypes were treated as single units for association and clustering because of strong linkage in the cohort. In a later genetic analysis, genome-wide SNP genotypes for about 65% of the roughly 700 donors were used, and that subset was treated as a discovery cohort. Overall study outcomes, separate from this receptor: A few of the identified cytomegalovirus-associated TCR beta chains were confirmed in vitro to be specific for cytomegalovirus antigens. Sequencing depth was assumed to be roughly uniform across donors in the presence/absence analyses, though that assumption may not hold. Most TCR sequences were observed very rarely across donors, whereas some public TCRs were present in many individuals. Assigning TCR associations to individual alleles was difficult when HLA alleles, especially DR and DQ, strongly co-occurred. The study gave a list of some 150 TCR beta chains associated with cytomegalovirus. An association between a missense DCLRE1C variant and V-gene and J-gene trimming of TCR beta chains was found in a later genetic analysis and replicated in an independent cohort. In a later analysis, the rate of TCR association differed among HLA loci, with DRB1 alleles having the most associated TCRs and HLA-C alleles having the fewest. Compared with equally common non-associated chains, HLA-associated TCR beta chains in a later analysis were more clonally expanded and had lower generation probabilities. A cluster of highly shared sequence variants was judged likely to be a technical artifact of the sequencing pipeline. Only TCR beta chains were sequenced in this cohort, and the absence of alpha or paired-chain data limited detectable features. Because HLA typing was unavailable for some donors at each locus, only the typed subset was used in association tests. In a later genetic analysis, fewer N-insertions in productive TCRs were reported among donors in an Asian-associated ancestry cluster than the approximately 710-donor mean. In a later analysis, most CMV-associated TCR beta chains were found to appear HLA-restricted, with HLA associations seemingly driven largely by CMV exposure. Because counts were too low, roughly 17 rarely observed V segments, including chromosome 9 orphons, were left out of the earlier analysis of some 640 of the donors. An earlier analysis of approximately 600 of the donors showed that most TCR beta V segments appeared in productive rearrangements either about 87% or about 30% of the time, which broadly matched IMGT annotations. The authors suggested that the approach could potentially be generalized to other disease states and immunological phenotypes. Correlated functional status among segregating V segments might be attributable to linkage disequilibrium, but an unknown experimental factor could not be ruled out. The 87-base-pair reads could not distinguish some IMGT-functional V segments, including TRBV6-2 and TRBV6-3, so those segments were excluded. According to a later analysis, parvovirus B19, influenza, CMV and Epstein-Barr virus appeared linked to several top co-occurrence clusters. A further reported finding was that TCR beta sequences accurately predicted the HLA-A and HLA-B alleles for most subjects in the first cohort. In a later analysis, around 17,000 TCR beta sequences were associated with specific HLA alleles at a false discovery rate of 0.05. Immune exposure information for the cohort was limited to CMV serostatus. The classifier was reported to diagnose cytomegalovirus status with high specificity and sensitivity in both the original cohort and the validation cohort.

Trimming accounts for 2 bases at V and 1 base at J, while the number of junction bases matched to no gene is 8. Per the germline V gene (reference sequence), SGHNT is the CDR1 and YYREEE is the CDR2. From the cysteine up to the phenylalanine, the CDR3 has a length of 16 residues. Only the CDR3 part of the read is kept: 48 bases, read in frame from the first base. The cohort consisted of 650 to 700 healthy bone marrow donors. All cohort members were sampled while nominally healthy, although unrecorded immune exposures were likely present. The donor was CMV seropositive and belonged to the group of 250 to 350 seropositive cohort members. Every donor gave a peripheral blood sample, and the peripheral blood mononuclear cells from that sample were used for TCR beta sequencing. Genomic DNA extraction from the blood cell samples was performed with the Qiagen DNeasy Blood Extraction Kit. With respect to this clone: Its antigen remains unidentified.

The protocol used for the library was the immunoSEQ multiplex PCR assay. A mixture of 60 forward primers for TCR Vbeta segments and 13 reverse primers for TCR Jbeta segments was used in the multiplex PCR. The CDR3 region of rearranged TCR beta genes was amplified from genomic DNA by a multiplex PCR assay. The amplified TCR beta libraries were sequenced on the Illumina HiSeq System as 87-base-pair reads. The published analysis was carried out like this. A later analysis counted approximately 74 million unique TCR beta chains across the 650 to 800 repertoires, and roughly 9.9 million of these chains were shared by at least two donors. Raw reads were error-corrected and collapsed into unique sequences with a nearest-neighbor algorithm that merged closely related sequences to remove PCR and sequencing errors. To assign V, D and J gene segments, CDR3 sequences were aligned to IMGT reference sequences. For a sequence to be retained, at least a six-nucleotide match to both a V gene segment and a J gene segment was required. A rearrangement was called productive if the CDR3 had no stop codons and remained in frame with V and J, and every other rearrangement was called non-productive. CDR3 was defined according to IMGT convention as the region running from the second conserved V-encoded cysteine to the conserved J-encoded phenylalanine. The earlier analysis of more than 450 of the donors excluded sequences that lacked an unambiguous match to a single V gene segment. An earlier analysis of some 610 of the donors called V segments functional above 56.7% productive rearrangements and segregating when the between-donor standard deviation exceeded 5%. A statistical classification framework was built to diagnose cytomegalovirus status from the catalog of TCR beta chain sequences. In a later analysis, TCR nucleotide sequences were compared against IMGT/GENE-DB human TR gene sequences so that V and J genes could be assigned. A later analysis assigned CDR3 sequences and most-parsimonious VDJ recombination scenarios with the TCRdist pipeline. In a later analysis, every TCR beta chain was defined by the combination of its CDR3 amino acid sequence and its V-gene family, and reads without a unique V-gene family were dropped. A later analysis removed 592 highly shared, low-generation-probability nucleotide sequences to deal with suspected cross-contamination and a sequencing artifact. For each public chain, a later analysis derived a clonal expansion index from normalized ranks of inferred template counts within each repertoire. Generation probabilities in a later analysis came from a VDJ recombination model fitted to out-of-frame rearrangements, and those results were checked against IGoR. A later analysis scored TCR-TCR, TCR-HLA and TCR-CMV co-occurrence with hypergeometric tests, applying a repertoire-size bias correction to TCR pairs. A later analysis estimated false discovery rates by permuting HLA or CMV assignments 20 times. In a later analysis, co-occurring TCRs were grouped using DBSCAN, and TCRdist sequence similarity was added for clustering within HLA-allele-positive subsets. Co-occurrence clustering excluded repertoires with fewer than 30,000 or more than 120,000 public chains, plus five with anomalous nucleotide sharing. TCRdb took over this immuneACCESS table, retaining in-frame rearrangements with V and J assigned. Such tables are incomplete; in checked studies, under half of the missing clones stem from an unresolved V gene, and the remainder is unexplained. Clone size and V and J calls were adopted from that table, with D and trimming inferred from the DNA. This sample's listing comprises approximately 50,000 clones. Around 12% of the sample is in the top ten clones.

The chain is assembled from TRBV5-4 and TRBJ2-7, and TRBD2 matches 8 of the central bases. The sequencing sample was made of PBMCs. The receptor's source is a man aged 18 to 29 in good health and CMV-seropositive. The nucleotide sequence reads as follows: TGTGCCAGCAGCTTCTACGTCGGGACTAGGTCCTACGAGCAGTACTTC. This gives the protein CASSFYVGTRSYEQYF.